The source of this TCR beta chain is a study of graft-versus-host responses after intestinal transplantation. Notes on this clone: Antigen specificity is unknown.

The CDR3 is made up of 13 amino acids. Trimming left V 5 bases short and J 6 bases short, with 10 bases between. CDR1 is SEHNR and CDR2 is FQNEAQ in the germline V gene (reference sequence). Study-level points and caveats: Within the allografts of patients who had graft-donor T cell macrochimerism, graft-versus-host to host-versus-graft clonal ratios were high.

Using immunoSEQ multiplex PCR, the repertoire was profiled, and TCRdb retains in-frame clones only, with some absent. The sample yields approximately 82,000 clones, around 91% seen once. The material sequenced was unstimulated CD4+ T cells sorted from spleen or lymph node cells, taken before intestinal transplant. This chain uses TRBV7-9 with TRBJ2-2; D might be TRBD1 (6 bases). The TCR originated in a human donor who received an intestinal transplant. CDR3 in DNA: TGTGCCAGCAGCCAACAGGGTCCCGGGGAGCTGTTTTTT. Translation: CASSQQGPGELFF.